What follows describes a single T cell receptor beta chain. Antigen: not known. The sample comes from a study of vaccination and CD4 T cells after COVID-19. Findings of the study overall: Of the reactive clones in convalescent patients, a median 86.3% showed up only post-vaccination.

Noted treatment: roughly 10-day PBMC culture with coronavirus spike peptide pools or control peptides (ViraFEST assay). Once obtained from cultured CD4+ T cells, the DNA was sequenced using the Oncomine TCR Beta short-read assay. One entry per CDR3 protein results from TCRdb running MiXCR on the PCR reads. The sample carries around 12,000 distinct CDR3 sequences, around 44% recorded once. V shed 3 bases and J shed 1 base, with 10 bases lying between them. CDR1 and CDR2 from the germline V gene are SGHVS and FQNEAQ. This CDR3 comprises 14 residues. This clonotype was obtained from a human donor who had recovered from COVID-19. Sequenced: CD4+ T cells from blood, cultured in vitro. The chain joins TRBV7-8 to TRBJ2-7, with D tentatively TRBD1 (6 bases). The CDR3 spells CASSFRDTSYEQYF. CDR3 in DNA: TGTGCCAGCAGCTTCAGGGACACTTCCTACGAGCAGTACTTC.